What follows are 28 T cell receptor beta chains derived from one specimen sequenced in a study of blood T cells in healthy people across ages. Combining a sample-barcoded 5' primer with a J-beta primer mix, a second PCR ran for roughly 6 to 11 cycles. Each CDR3 protein gets one entry after TCRdb re-called the 5' RACE reads with MiXCR. The sample shows over a million distinct CDR3 sequences, roughly 40% of them seen only once. The source material was blood. The receptors originated from a woman in her late teens or twenties in good health.

The chain is built from TRBV4-1 and TRBJ1-4; a possible D gene is TRBD1 (5 bases). CDR1 and CDR2 (germline): MGHRA, YSYEKL. There are 15 residues in the CDR3. V shed 1 base and J shed 8 bases, with 14 bases lying between them. The CDR3 loop reads CASSQGEGLGEKLFF. For the CDR3, the DNA is TGCGCCAGCAGCCAAGGAGAGGGGTTAGGGGAAAAACTGTTTTTT.

The chain is built from TRBV4-1 and TRBJ1-2; D is possibly TRBD1 (5 bases). The germline V gene has CDR1 MGHRA and CDR2 YSYEKL. Trimming removed 4 bases from V and 5 bases from J, with 17 bases in between. This CDR3 comprises 15 residues. In nucleotides, the CDR3 is TGCGCCAGCAGCCCCCGGAGAGGGGCAGGGTATGGCTACACCTTC. Its protein product is CASSPRRGAGYGYTF.

The gene calls are TRBV10-3 and TRBJ2-3; 7 positions agree with TRBD1. This CDR3 has 16 residues. The trim removed 2 bases at V and 2 bases at J, leaving 7 bases unmatched. Germline values: CDR1 ENHRY, CDR2 SYGVKD. The chain's CDR3 is CAISEPSGQSTDTQYF. The CDR3 nucleotides read TGTGCCATCAGTGAGCCCTCGGGACAGTCCACAGATACGCAGTATTTT.

The sample holds many counts of this clonotype. The chain links TRBV2 to TRBJ2-1; 9 bases map to TRBD2. The germline V gene encodes CDR1 SNHLY and CDR2 FYNNEI. Trimming at V came to 11 bases and at J to 5 bases, leaving 7 bases not matched to a gene. The CDR3 extends over 13 amino acids. Written as DNA, the CDR3 is TGTGCCTGCCGGGCGGGAGGGAACAATGAGCAGTTCTTC. Translating it yields CACRAGGNNEQFF.

This chain uses TRBV28 with TRBJ2-5, with 10 bases fitting TRBD1. The end of the DNA fits TRBJ2-7 better, so the J call may be wrong. Germline V lookup: CDR1 MDHEN, CDR2 SYDVKM. The CDR3 sequence is 15 residues long. This CDR3 is CASSLMTGGTYEQYF. CDR3 in DNA: TGTGCCAGCAGTTTAATGACAGGGGGCACCTACGAGCAGTACTTC.

In its sample, this clonotype was seen once. J is TRBJ2-7 and V is TRBV27; TRBD2 matches at 7 bases. V lost 6 bases and J lost 2; bases outside the gene matches: 10. The CDR3 runs to 15 residues. CDR1 is MNHEY and CDR2 is SMNVEV in the germline V gene (reference sequence). This chain's CDR3 is CASRRTSDSAYEQYF. In nucleotides, the CDR3 is TGTGCCAGCAGACGAACTAGCGACTCAGCCTACGAGCAGTACTTC.

This chain connects TRBV28 to TRBJ2-7, with D uncertain. V lost 3 bases to trimming and J lost 4 bases, with 7 bases between them. The germline CDR1 and CDR2 sequences are MDHEN and SYDVKM. The CDR3 consists of 12 residues. The CDR3 reads CASSFFAYEQYF. The CDR3 coding sequence is TGTGCCAGCAGTTTCTTTGCTTACGAGCAGTACTTC. The full variable domain, its missing parts supplied by reference TRBV28 and TRBJ2-7, is DVKVTQSSRYLVKRTGEKVFLECVQDMDHENMFWYRQDPGLGLRLIYFSYDVKMKEKGDIPEGYSVSREKKERFSLILESASTNQTSMYLCASSFFAYEQYFGPGTRLTVT.

The count of this clonotype is one. The chain has TRBV7-8 and TRBJ2-4; D possibly corresponds to TRBD1 (6 bases). Gene TRBJ2-5 matches the end of the DNA better, so the J call may be wrong. Germline-derived CDR1 and CDR2 are SGHVS and FQNEAQ. The CDR3 covers 16 residues. CDR3 region: CASSKNSGTIQETQYF. For the CDR3, the DNA is TGTGCCAGCAGCAAGAATTCCGGGACAATCCAAGAGACCCAGTACTTC.

Many counts were recorded for this clonotype. The CDR3 sequence is CASSLTGTETVASYTF. As DNA, the CDR3 is TGTGCCAGCAGCTTAACCGGGACAGAGACCGTTGCGAGCTACACCTTC. This chain links TRBV13 with TRBJ1-2, with TRBD1 matching over 7 bases. Germline V gene lookup returns CDR1 PRHDT and CDR2 FYEKMQ (reference sequence). The ends lost 2 bases at V and 9 bases at J; junction bases unmatched: 15. This CDR3 comprises 16 residues. Based on the CDR3 plus reference TRBV13 and TRBJ1-2, the full variable domain is AAGVIQSPRHLIKEKRETATLKCYPIPRHDTVYWYQQGPGQDPQFLISFYEKMQSDKGSIPDRFSAQQFSDYHSELNMSSLELGDSALYFCASSLTGTETVASYTFGSGTRLTVV.

This clonotype was counted only a few times. The genes are TRBV20-1 and TRBJ1-6; 7 nucleotides match TRBD1. This CDR3 contains 14 residues. Trimming at V came to 3 bases and at J to 9 bases, leaving 8 bases not matched to a gene. The germline gives CDR1 DFQATT, CDR2 SNEGSKA (reference sequence). The CDR3 DNA reads as TGCAGTGCTAGCCTTCCGGGACAGCTTTCACCCCTCCACTTT. This sequence encodes CSASLPGQLSPLHF.

In nucleotides, the CDR3 is TGTGCCAGCTCCCCCCGACCGGGACGGGAGGAAAAACTGTTTTTT. It codes for CASSPRPGREEKLFF. This rearrangement joins TRBV18 to TRBJ1-4, with a weak D call TRBD1 (5 bases). V was clipped by 6 bases and J by 8 bases, with 19 bases between them. Per germline, CDR1 KGHSH and CDR2 LQKENI. CDR3 length: 15 amino acids.

The rearrangement uses TRBV12-3 or TRBV12-4 and TRBJ1-1, with 7 bases lining up with TRBD1. V trimming: 6 bases; J trimming: 11 bases; junction bases outside the gene matches: 6. This CDR3 contains 11 residues. CDR3 in amino acids: CASRGTGDAFF. The CDR3 nucleotides are TGTGCCAGCAGGGGAACAGGGGACGCTTTCTTT.

This chain links TRBV12-3 or TRBV12-4 with TRBJ1-5; no firm D call. The CDR3 has 13 residues. V was shortened by 7 bases and J by 2 bases, with 9 bases between the two germline ends. The DNA for the CDR3 is TGTGCCAGCAATAGGGAGGGCAATCAGCCCCAGCATTTT. Protein product: CASNREGNQPQHF.

The chain employs TRBV10-3 and TRBJ2-4; TRBD1 aligns across 9 bases. Germline lookup yields CDR1 ENHRY and CDR2 SYGVKD. V shed 4 bases and J 7 bases; nucleotides not matched to a gene: 5. CDR3 length: 14 amino acids. The CDR3 DNA reads as TGTGCCATCAGTGCTGGACAGGGGTGGAACATTCAGTACTTC. Translated, it gives CAISAGQGWNIQYF.

The V call is TRBV29-1, the J call TRBJ2-2; 9 bases line up with TRBD1. The CDR3 consists of 16 residues. Trimming took 4 bases from V and 5 from J; bases not matched to a gene: 11. Germline V gene data show CDR1 as SQVTM and CDR2 as ANQGSEA. The CDR3 sequence is CSVGGTGSGITGELFF. CDR3 coding DNA: TGCAGCGTTGGCGGGACAGGGAGCGGGATTACCGGGGAGCTGTTTTTT.

The chain couples TRBV7-6 to TRBJ1-2; D unresolved. The CDR3 is 13 residues long. Germline V gene data show CDR1 as SGHVS and CDR2 as FNYEAQ. With 5 bases removed from V and 5 bases from J, the gap between germline ends came to 12 bases. The CDR3 spells CASSPRDRYGYTF. CDR3 sequence (DNA): TGTGCCAGCAGCCCAAGAGATCGGTATGGCTACACCTTC.

The rearrangement links TRBV19 to TRBJ2-7; maybe TRBD2 (7 bases). Germline lookup yields CDR1 LNHDA and CDR2 SQIVND (reference sequence). Trimming took 6 bases from V and 6 from J, leaving 18 bases between them. The CDR3 is 14 residues long. The CDR3 DNA sequence: TGTGCCAGTAGCTTTCCGGGGGGCGCGGGCGAGCAGTACTTC. Its translation is CASSFPGGAGEQYF.

To note about this clonotype: This may be a read error: a much more frequent sequence differs by one nucleotide. The V gene is TRBV20-1, the J gene TRBJ2-1; 8 nucleotides line up with TRBD2. TRBJ2-7 explains the end of the DNA better; the J call may be wrong. The length of the CDR3 is 14 residues. In germline, CDR1 is DFQATT, CDR2 SNEGSKA (reference sequence). DNA for the CDR3: TGCAGTGCTATGAGCGGGAGATGGGACAATGAGCAGTACTTC. Encoded protein: CSAMSGRWDNEQYF.

The rearrangement links TRBV6-6 to TRBJ1-2; 7 nucleotides align to TRBD1. The CDR3 loop spans 13 amino acids. In germline, CDR1 is MNHNY, CDR2 SVGAGI (reference sequence). The V segment lost 6 bases and the J segment 6 bases; nucleotides outside the gene matches: 7. CDR3 amino acids: CASSIQGRNGYTF. CDR3 bases: TGTGCCAGCAGCATACAGGGGAGAAATGGCTACACCTTC.

There are a few counts of this clonotype. The gene calls are TRBV24-1 and TRBJ2-7; D remains unclear. The V and J ends lost 12 bases and 0 bases respectively, with 14 bases between them. The CDR3 has 13 amino acids. The germline gives CDR1 KGHDR, CDR2 SFDVKD. This CDR3 is CAAGRWVSYEQYF. The CDR3 coding sequence is TGTGCCGCCGGACGGTGGGTCTCCTACGAGCAGTACTTC.

This clonotype occurred a few times. This chain's CDR3 is CASSLAQGPRLEKLFF. In DNA, the CDR3 is TGTGCCAGCAGTTTAGCCCAGGGCCCGCGTCTTGAAAAACTGTTTTTT. The chain uses TRBV12-3 or TRBV12-4 and TRBJ1-4; D may be TRBD1 (5 bases). This CDR3 region has 16 residues. V dropped 0 bases and J dropped 7 bases, with 15 bases sitting between them.

This rearrangement joins TRBV7-9 to TRBJ2-7, with D unclear. The CDR3 spans 14 residues. Trimming left V 2 bases short and J 5 bases short, with 13 bases between. Germline V gene lookup returns CDR1 SEHNR and CDR2 FQNEAQ (reference sequence). For the CDR3, the DNA is TGTGCCAGCAGCTTACGGCCGGCTGGGAACGAGCAGTACTTC. Its translation is CASSLRPAGNEQYF.

The chain has TRBV6-6 and TRBJ2-1; 7 bases are shared with TRBD1. The CDR3 totals 13 residues. CDR1 and CDR2 from the germline V gene are MNHNY and SVGAGI (reference sequence). The V segment lost 10 bases and the J segment 13 bases; nucleotides outside the gene matches: 16. The CDR3, as DNA: TGTGCCACCGACAGGGAGAGGTCAGGGAGTCAGTTCTTC. It translates to CATDRERSGSQFF.

This clonotype showed up just a few times. The chain joins TRBV2 to TRBJ2-7; D is unresolved. There are 15 residues in the CDR3. Trimming removed 5 bases from V and 0 bases from J, with 14 bases in between. Germline-derived CDR1 and CDR2 are SNHLY and FYNNEI. The chain's CDR3 is CASSLTGSLSYEQYF. CDR3 nucleotides: TGTGCCAGCAGTCTAACCGGGTCACTCTCCTACGAGCAGTACTTC.

This sequence joins TRBV7-2 and TRBJ2-1, with 8 bases matching TRBD1. This CDR3 comprises 17 residues. V lost 6 bases, J lost 9 bases, and 19 bases stayed unmatched. Germline assignment: CDR1 SGHTA and CDR2 FQGNSA. The chain's CDR3 is CASRLPRGQGELIEQFF. The CDR3 region has the DNA TGTGCCAGCAGATTACCCAGGGGGCAGGGGGAGTTGATTGAGCAGTTCTTC. Complete variable domain (other parts from reference TRBV7-2 and TRBJ2-1): GAGVSQSPSNKVTEKGKDVELRCDPISGHTALYWYRQSLGQGLEFLIYFQGNSAPDKSGLPSDRFSAERTGGSVSTLTIQRTQQEDSAVYLCASRLPRGQGELIEQFFGPGTRLTVL.

This chain connects TRBV7-7 to TRBJ2-1; no reliable D call. Trimming cost V 4 bases and J 5 bases, with 9 bases left between them. Per germline, CDR1 SSHAT and CDR2 FNYEAQ (reference sequence). The CDR3 has 13 amino acids. The CDR3 DNA reads TGTGCCAGCAGCTACCAGAGGAACAATGAGCAGTTCTTC. This codes for CASSYQRNNEQFF.

There are many counts of this clonotype. The chain has TRBV29-1 and TRBJ2-5; no reliable D call. CDR3 length: 11 amino acids. Germline loops: CDR1 SQVTM, CDR2 ANQGSEA. The CDR3 sequence: CIAQDGETQYF. The DNA for the CDR3 is TGCATCGCACAAGACGGAGAGACCCAGTACTTC.

The rearrangement joins TRBV7-2 to TRBJ2-3; D is unresolved. V lost 3 bases, J lost 5 bases, and 12 bases lay in between. CDR3 length equals 14 residues. In germline, CDR1 is SGHTA, CDR2 FQGNSA. CDR3 bases: TGTGCCAGCAGCTTCTCCGGTAGGGAAGATACGCAGTATTTT. Its protein product is CASSFSGREDTQYF. The whole variable domain, filled in from reference TRBV7-2 and TRBJ2-3, reads GAGVSQSPSNKVTEKGKDVELRCDPISGHTALYWYRQSLGQGLEFLIYFQGNSAPDKSGLPSDRFSAERTGGSVSTLTIQRTQQEDSAVYLCASSFSGREDTQYFGPGTRLTVL.